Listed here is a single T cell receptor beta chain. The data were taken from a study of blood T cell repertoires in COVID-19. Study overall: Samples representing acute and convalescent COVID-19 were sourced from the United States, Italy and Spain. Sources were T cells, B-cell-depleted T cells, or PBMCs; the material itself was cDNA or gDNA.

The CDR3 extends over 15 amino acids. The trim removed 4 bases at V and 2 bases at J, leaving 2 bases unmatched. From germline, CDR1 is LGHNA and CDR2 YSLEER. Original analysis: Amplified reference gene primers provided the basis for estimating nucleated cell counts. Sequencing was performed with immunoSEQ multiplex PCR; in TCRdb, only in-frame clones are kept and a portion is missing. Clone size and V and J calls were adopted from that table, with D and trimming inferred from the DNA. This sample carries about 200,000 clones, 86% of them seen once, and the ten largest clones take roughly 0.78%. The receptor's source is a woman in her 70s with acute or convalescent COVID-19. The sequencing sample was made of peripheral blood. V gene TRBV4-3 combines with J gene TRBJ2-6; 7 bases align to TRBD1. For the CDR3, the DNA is TGCGCCAGCAGCCCCGACAGGGCTGGGGCCAACGTCCTGACTTTC. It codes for CASSPDRAGANVLTF.